These T cell receptor beta chains were read from a single sample in a study of T cells in Graves' hyperthyroidism and ophthalmopathy. MiXCR, applied by TCRdb to the multiplex PCR reads, yields one record per CDR3 protein. The sample consists of 250,000 to 350,000 distinct CDR3 sequences, about 20% of them appearing once. Sequenced sample: blood. The receptors were sampled from a man younger than 45 with Graves' ophthalmopathy. Both conserved end residues are part of each CDR3. The D gene is left open where the match is weak. Not every row has a clone size; where given, it reads once, few, many or a size class.

clone size: few
V gene: TRBV12-3/TRBV12-4
J gene: TRBJ2-1
D gene: -
CDR3 DNA: TGTGCCAGCAGTCCCACGACTAACAATGAGCAGTTCTTC
CDR3 protein: CASSPTTNNEQFF

clone size: many
V gene: TRBV7-8
J gene: TRBJ2-3
D gene: -
CDR3 DNA: TGTGCCAGCAGCTTGCCGCAGGGTGGTGTTCGGGATACGCAGTATTTT
CDR3 protein: CASSLPQGGVRDTQYF

clone size: few
V gene: TRBV28
J gene: TRBJ1-3
D gene: TRBD1
CDR3 DNA: TGTGCCAGCAACCCGGGACAGGGGGCGCATGGAAACACCATATATTTT
CDR3 protein: CASNPGQGAHGNTIYF

clone size: few
V gene: TRBV6-6
J gene: TRBJ2-7
D gene: -
CDR3 DNA: TGTGCCAGCAGTTACTCGAGCGTCCGTAGCTCCTACGAGCAGTACTTC
CDR3 protein: CASSYSSVRSSYEQYF

clone size: few
V gene: TRBV10-3
J gene: TRBJ2-3
D gene: TRBD2
CDR3 DNA: TGTGCCATCAGTGGGGGACTAGCTGACGATACGCAGTATTTT
CDR3 protein: CAISGGLADDTQYF

clone size: few
V gene: TRBV7-8
J gene: TRBJ2-6
D gene: -
CDR3 DNA: TGTGCCAGCAGCTTAGAGGCCGTGACAACTGGGGCCAACGTCCTGACTTTC
CDR3 protein: CASSLEAVTTGANVLTF

clone size: -
V gene: TRBV24-1
J gene: TRBJ2-1
D gene: -
CDR3 DNA: TGTGCCACCGGAGGAGCAGGGCAAGGCTACAATGAGCAGTTCTTC
CDR3 protein: CATGGAGQGYNEQFF

clone size: many
V gene: TRBV11-2
J gene: TRBJ2-5
D gene: -
CDR3 DNA: TGTGCCAGCAGCGTTGGACAGGGAGGGGAGACCCAGTACTTC
CDR3 protein: CASSVGQGGETQYF

clone size: many
V gene: TRBV11-3
J gene: TRBJ2-5
D gene: -
CDR3 DNA: TGTGCCAGCAGCTTAAACGGCAGGGAGGTAGAGACCCAGTACTTC
CDR3 protein: CASSLNGREVETQYF

clone size: few
V gene: TRBV15
J gene: TRBJ1-5
D gene: TRBD1
CDR3 DNA: TGTGCCACCAGCACGAGACAGGGGGATGGCGATCAGCCCCAGCATTTT
CDR3 protein: CATSTRQGDGDQPQHF

clone size: -
V gene: TRBV5-4
J gene: TRBJ2-6
D gene: -
CDR3 DNA: TGTGCCAGCAGCCTTCCAGGGTCTGGGGCCAACGTCCTGACTTTC
CDR3 protein: CASSLPGSGANVLTF